A single sample is the source of the 32 T cell receptor beta chains below, sequenced in a study of T cell responses to AZD1222 COVID-19 vaccine. Produced via immunoSEQ multiplex PCR; TCRdb's table is partial and in-frame only. The sample contains some 170,000 clones, about 91% of which appear only once. Material: peripheral blood, obtained on day 0 of MenACWY control vaccination. These receptors all come from an adult in good health.

This chain links TRBV6-5 with TRBJ1-5; 11 bases are shared with TRBD1. With V trimmed by 7 bases and J by 4 bases, 6 bases remained unmatched. The germline CDR1 and CDR2 sequences are MNHEY and SVGAGI. The CDR3 is made up of 15 amino acids. This CDR3 reads CASKVGQGENQPQHF. For the CDR3, the DNA is TGTGCCAGCAAGGTGGGACAGGGGGAGAATCAGCCCCAGCATTTT.

Of note for this clone: Additional DNA sequences in this sample encode the identical CDR3. This chain joins TRBV18 and TRBJ1-2; 7 bases fit TRBD1. The CDR3 runs to 15 residues. Germline V gives CDR1 KGHSH, CDR2 LQKENI. After removal of 3 bases from V and 0 bases from J, the junction contained 4 bases not matched to a gene. The CDR3 DNA sequence: TGTGCCAGCTCACCTCTGGACAGGCCTAACTATGGCTACACCTTC. Protein product: CASSPLDRPNYGYTF.

This chain connects TRBV5-4 to TRBJ1-4, with D possibly being TRBD1 (5 bases). The CDR3 is made up of 15 amino acids. With 4 bases removed from V and 1 base from J, the gap between germline ends came to 11 bases. In germline, CDR1 is SGHNT, CDR2 YYREEE (reference sequence). Here the CDR3 reads CASSDAGVTNEKLFF. Written as DNA, the CDR3 is TGTGCCAGCAGCGACGCGGGGGTAACTAATGAAAAACTGTTTTTT.

This clone appeared once. V gene TRBV3-1 (or the pseudogene TRBV3-2) combines with J gene TRBJ1-6; D unresolved. The CDR3 extends over 13 amino acids. Trimming pared 6 bases from V and 7 bases from J, leaving 10 bases between. Per germline, CDR1 LGHDT and CDR2 YNNKEL (reference sequence). For the CDR3, the DNA is TGTGCCAGCAGTCCAAGGACGAATTCACCCCTCCACTTT. Encoded protein: CASSPRTNSPLHF.

The rearrangement links TRBV2 to TRBJ2-7; 8 bases are a match to TRBD2. This CDR3 has 17 amino acids. V lost 1 base and J lost 3; bases outside the gene matches: 11. The germline CDR1 and CDR2 sequences are SNHLY and FYNNEI. The CDR3 here is CASSEGDRIAGIYEQYF. CDR3 sequence (DNA): TGTGCCAGCAGTGAAGGAGACAGGATAGCGGGGATCTACGAGCAGTACTTC. The complete variable domain, with remaining parts taken from reference TRBV2 and TRBJ2-7, reads EPEVTQTPSHQVTQMGQEVILRCVPISNHLYFYWYRQILGQKVEFLVSFYNNEISEKSEIFDDQFSVERPDGSNFTLKIRSTKLEDSAMYFCASSEGDRIAGIYEQYFGPGTRLTVT.

This chain joins TRBV6-2 or TRBV6-3 and TRBJ2-2; no reliable D call. Between the trimmed V and J ends, which lost 0 bases and 4 bases, there was a span of 12 bases. This CDR3 is built from 16 residues. From germline, CDR1 is MNHEY and CDR2 SVGEGT. CDR3 sequence reads: CASSYSHQVITGELFF. CDR3 in DNA: TGTGCCAGCAGTTACTCCCACCAGGTGATCACCGGGGAGCTGTTTTTT.

V gene TRBV7-3 combines with J gene TRBJ2-7, with D possibly being TRBD1 (5 bases). Germline CDR1 is SGHTA and CDR2 is FQGTGA. V was clipped by 1 base and J by 6 bases, with 13 bases between them. The CDR3 is made up of 14 amino acids. The DNA for the CDR3 is TGTGCCAGCAGCTTAAGGGGCCTGTCCCCCGAGCAGTACTTC. Translating it yields CASSLRGLSPEQYF.

This chain uses TRBV19 with TRBJ2-5, with 7 bases that match TRBD2. V gave up 7 bases and J gave up 2 bases; unmatched junction bases: 10. The germline V gene has CDR1 LNHDA and CDR2 SQIVND (reference sequence). This CDR3 comprises 15 residues. The CDR3 sequence is CASKGRELGQETQYF. CDR3 nucleotides: TGTGCCAGTAAAGGGCGGGAGCTGGGACAAGAGACCCAGTACTTC.

The CDR3 nucleotides are TGTGCCAGCAGCGTCGGACTTAGCAATCAGCCCCAGCATTTT. It yields the protein CASSVGLSNQPQHF. V and J are TRBV9 and TRBJ1-5; D gene uncertain. CDR1 SGDLS and CDR2 YYNGEE come from the germline V gene. The CDR3 is 14 residues long. Trimming shortened V by 2 bases and J by 0 bases, and 6 bases separated the two germline ends.

The V gene is TRBV19, the J gene TRBJ1-2, with D perhaps TRBD1 (5 bases). The CDR3 covers 13 residues. Trimming shortened V by 1 base and J by 8 bases, and 11 bases separated the two germline ends. CDR1 is LNHDA, CDR2 SQIVND, per germline (reference sequence). This CDR3 is CASSIVNRPGYTF. The CDR3 coding sequence is TGTGCCAGTAGTATAGTAAACAGGCCAGGCTACACCTTC.

The CDR3 sequence: CASSADRGYGYTF. As DNA, the CDR3 is TGTGCCAGCAGCGCAGACCGCGGCTATGGCTACACCTTC. The chain is built from TRBV11-2 and TRBJ1-2; D gene uncertain. Trimming removed 5 bases at V and 4 bases at J, with 11 bases between. Germline loops: CDR1 SGHAT, CDR2 FQNNGV. This CDR3 is built from 13 residues.

V gene TRBV7-9 combines with J gene TRBJ2-5, with 12 bases aligning to TRBD2. The CDR3 extends over 16 amino acids. The germline gives CDR1 SEHNR, CDR2 FQNEAQ (reference sequence). The J segment lost 2 bases and the V segment lost 4 bases, leaving 5 bases of the junction unmatched. For the CDR3, the DNA is TGTGCCAGCAGCTCTTCCGGGACTAGCGGGCAAGAGACCCAGTACTTC. This encodes CASSSSGTSGQETQYF.

The chain couples TRBV5-1 to TRBJ2-7; D not resolved. This CDR3 contains 13 residues. With 1 base removed from V and 4 bases from J, the gap between germline ends came to 9 bases. Germline CDR1 and CDR2: SGHRS and YFSETQ. As DNA, the CDR3 is TGCGCCAGCAGCTTGTACCTCGGTTACGAGCAGTACTTC. The encoded protein is CASSLYLGYEQYF.

The chain recombines TRBV19 with TRBJ2-7, with D hard to call. CDR1 is LNHDA, CDR2 SQIVND, per germline (reference sequence). The CDR3 contains 15 residues. The V end lost 5 bases, the J end lost 2 bases, and 16 bases lay between the germline ends. This CDR3 is CASSGAGIAAYEQYF. Written as DNA, the CDR3 is TGTGCCAGTAGTGGAGCCGGAATAGCAGCCTACGAGCAGTACTTC.

V usage is TRBV29-1 and J usage is TRBJ2-5; D remains ambiguous. The germline V gene has CDR1 SQVTM and CDR2 ANQGSEA. V dropped 6 bases and J dropped 5 bases, with 10 bases sitting between them. The CDR3 consists of 11 residues. CDR3 residues: CSVSATETQYF. As DNA, the CDR3 is TGCAGCGTGAGCGCCACGGAGACCCAGTACTTC.

CDR3: CASSAGQAGNQPQHF. CDR3 nucleotides: TGTGCCAGCAGTGCGGGACAGGCGGGGAATCAGCCCCAGCATTTT. This chain connects TRBV28 to TRBJ1-5; 8 positions match TRBD1. CDR1 is MDHEN, CDR2 SYDVKM, per germline. The CDR3 runs 15 residues. The junction had 7 bases not matched to a gene; V was cut back by 5 bases and J by 4 bases.

This chain joins TRBV19 and TRBJ1-2; TRBD1 is a possible D gene (6 bases). Trimming took off 6 bases at V and 3 bases at J, with 14 bases between the two ends. The CDR3 has 14 amino acids. Germline V gene lookup returns CDR1 LNHDA and CDR2 SQIVND (reference sequence). The CDR3 loop reads CASSPRDTHYGYTF. The CDR3 DNA follows: TGTGCCAGTAGCCCCCGGGACACCCACTATGGCTACACCTTC. The whole variable domain, remainder taken from reference TRBV19 and TRBJ1-2, is DGGITQSPKYLFRKEGQNVTLSCEQNLNHDAMYWYRQDPGQGLRLIYYSQIVNDFQKGDIAEGYSVSREKKESFPLTVTSAQKNPTAFYLCASSPRDTHYGYTFGSGTRLTVV.

The rearrangement uses TRBV20-1 and TRBJ2-7, with 9 bases aligning to TRBD2. Germline V gene lookup returns CDR1 DFQATT and CDR2 SNEGSKA (reference sequence). The trim removed 3 bases at V and 4 bases at J, leaving 4 bases unmatched. The CDR3 length is 13 residues. CDR3 in amino acids: CSASLAGIYEQYF. CDR3 sequence (DNA): TGCAGTGCTAGTCTAGCGGGGATTTACGAGCAGTACTTC.

The chain couples TRBV27 to TRBJ2-1; the match to TRBD2 covers 9 bases. This CDR3 spans 17 amino acids. Trimming at V came to 0 bases and at J to 10 bases, leaving 13 bases not matched to a gene. In germline, CDR1 is MNHEY, CDR2 SMNVEV (reference sequence). The CDR3 DNA follows: TGTGCCAGCAGTTTATCGTGGGGCGGGAGGGGCAGTGAAGAGCAGTTCTTC. This gives the protein CASSLSWGGRGSEEQFF.

This chain connects TRBV11-3 to TRBJ2-7, with no clear D. This CDR3 comprises 14 residues. The germline V gene has CDR1 SGHNT and CDR2 YENEEA. Trimming cost V 1 base and J 3 bases, with 10 bases left between them. DNA for the CDR3: TGTGCCAGCAGCTTAGGAGACATGTACTACGAGCAGTACTTC. This encodes CASSLGDMYYEQYF.

V is TRBV25-1 and J is TRBJ1-2; D might be TRBD1 (6 bases). Trimming removed 7 bases from V and 8 bases from J, with 14 bases in between. In germline, CDR1 is MGHDK, CDR2 SYGVNS. The CDR3 has 12 residues. As DNA, the CDR3 is TGTGCCAGCAATACAGGGTTCAGGGGCTACACCTTC. Protein sequence: CASNTGFRGYTF.

V usage is TRBV19 and J usage is TRBJ1-2; 8 nucleotides line up with TRBD1. The CDR3 consists of 15 residues. Germline loops: CDR1 LNHDA, CDR2 SQIVND (reference sequence). J was trimmed by 0 bases and V by 5 bases; bases with no gene match: 5. The DNA for the CDR3 is TGTGCCAGTAGTGGTACAGGGGGGGCTAACTATGGCTACACCTTC. The encoded protein is CASSGTGGANYGYTF.

This chain links TRBV28 with TRBJ2-5; possible D gene TRBD2, 6 bases. V was shortened by 4 bases and J by 5 bases, with 17 bases between the two germline ends. This CDR3 region has 15 residues. In germline, CDR1 is MDHEN, CDR2 SYDVKM. The DNA for the CDR3 is TGTGCCAGCAGTTCTCCACGTCGGAGGGACGAGACCCAGTACTTC. Translation gives CASSSPRRRDETQYF. The full variable domain, with the rest looked up from reference TRBV28 and TRBJ2-5, is DVKVTQSSRYLVKRTGEKVFLECVQDMDHENMFWYRQDPGLGLRLIYFSYDVKMKEKGDIPEGYSVSREKKERFSLILESASTNQTSMYLCASSSPRRRDETQYFGPGTRLLVL.

The rearrangement uses TRBV3-1 (or the pseudogene TRBV3-2) and TRBJ2-3; D remains unclear. The CDR3 covers 16 residues. From germline, CDR1 is LGHDT and CDR2 YNNKEL (reference sequence). V gave up 1 base and J gave up 2 bases, with 13 bases separating them. CDR3 in amino acids: CASSQVRPGFTDTQYF. In DNA, the CDR3 is TGTGCCAGCAGCCAAGTTCGCCCGGGCTTCACAGATACGCAGTATTTT.

This clone appeared a single time. CDR3 bases: TGTGCCACCATACTCCTAGCGACCCCCGGGGAGCTGTTTTTT. Protein sequence: CATILLATPGELFF. V and J are TRBV28 and TRBJ2-2; possibly TRBD2 for D (6 bases). Trimming pared 10 bases from V and 6 bases from J, leaving 18 bases between. CDR1 MDHEN and CDR2 SYDVKM come from the germline V gene. This CDR3 is built from 14 residues.

The chain couples TRBV2 to TRBJ2-1; no definite D call. The CDR3 spans 10 residues. The V gene's germline CDR1 is SNHLY and CDR2 FYNNEI. V lost 5 bases and J lost 10, with 6 bases in between. CDR3 amino acids: CASSLGEQFF. The CDR3 coding sequence is TGTGCCAGCAGTTTGGGCGAGCAGTTCTTC.

J is TRBJ1-5 and V is TRBV5-6; D remains unclear. Germline CDR1 is SGHDT and CDR2 is YYEEEE. V was trimmed by 1 base and J by 2 bases, leaving 10 bases between them. This CDR3 comprises 15 residues. The CDR3 coding sequence is TGTGCCAGCAGCTTGTCCGACGCGGGCAATCAGCCCCAGCATTTT. Translation gives CASSLSDAGNQPQHF. Full variable domain (outside the CDR3, taken from reference TRBV5-6 and TRBJ1-5): DAGVTQSPTHLIKTRGQQVTLRCSPKSGHDTVSWYQQALGQGPQFIFQYYEEEERQRGNFPDRFSGHQFPNYSSELNVNALLLGDSALYLCASSLSDAGNQPQHFGDGTRLSIL.

V usage is TRBV9 and J usage is TRBJ1-5; maybe TRBD1 (6 bases). The CDR3 runs to 13 residues. Trimming left V 7 bases short and J 2 bases short, with 10 bases between. Looked up from germline, CDR1 is SGDLS and CDR2 is YYNGEE. The CDR3: CASHEGGNQPQHF. CDR3 nucleotides: TGTGCCAGCCATGAGGGGGGCAATCAGCCCCAGCATTTT.

This chain joins TRBV7-3 and TRBJ1-1, with D possibly TRBD1 on 5 matching bases. Germline V gives CDR1 SGHTA, CDR2 FQGTGA. V was trimmed by 2 bases and J by 5 bases, leaving 12 bases between them. The CDR3 contains 14 residues. Here the CDR3 reads CASSLQSRTTEAFF. In DNA, the CDR3 is TGTGCCAGCAGCTTACAATCAAGGACAACTGAAGCTTTCTTT.

This chain uses TRBV5-5 with TRBJ2-7, with 10 bases lining up with TRBD2. CDR3 length: 15 amino acids. J gave up 6 bases and V 4 bases, and 10 bases lay outside the gene matches. Germline CDR1 is SGHKS and CDR2 is YYEKEE (reference sequence). CDR3 sequence: CASSLGSGGAFEQYF. CDR3 coding DNA: TGTGCCAGCAGCCTGGGGAGCGGGGGGGCTTTCGAGCAGTACTTC.

This clone occurred once. The chain carries TRBV11-2 and TRBJ1-1, with 10 nucleotides matching TRBD1. The V segment lost 3 bases and the J segment 3 bases; nucleotides outside the gene matches: 4. CDR1 SGHAT and CDR2 FQNNGV come from the germline V gene. The CDR3 length is 15 residues. The CDR3: CASSFSGTGDTEAFF. The CDR3 DNA sequence: TGTGCCAGCAGCTTTTCCGGGACAGGGGACACTGAAGCTTTCTTT.

V gene TRBV29-1 combines with J gene TRBJ2-1; 11 bases are a match to TRBD2. The J segment lost 3 bases and the V segment lost 0 bases, leaving 4 bases of the junction unmatched. Germline-derived CDR1 and CDR2 are SQVTM and ANQGSEA. This CDR3 region has 16 residues. DNA for the CDR3: TGCAGCGTTGAAGATATACTAGCGGGAGTCTACAATGAGCAGTTCTTC. It translates to CSVEDILAGVYNEQFF.